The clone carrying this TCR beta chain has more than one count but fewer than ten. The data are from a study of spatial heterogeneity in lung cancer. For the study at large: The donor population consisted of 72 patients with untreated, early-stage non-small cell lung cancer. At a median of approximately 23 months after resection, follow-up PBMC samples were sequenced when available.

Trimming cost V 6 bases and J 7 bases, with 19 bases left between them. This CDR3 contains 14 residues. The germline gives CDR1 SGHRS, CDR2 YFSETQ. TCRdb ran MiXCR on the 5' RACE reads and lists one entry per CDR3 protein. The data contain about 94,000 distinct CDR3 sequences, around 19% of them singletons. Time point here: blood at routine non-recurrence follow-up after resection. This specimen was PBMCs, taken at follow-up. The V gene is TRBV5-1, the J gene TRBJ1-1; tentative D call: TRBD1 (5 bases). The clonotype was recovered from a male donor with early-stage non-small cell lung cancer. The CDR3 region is CASTPGTLTNEAFF. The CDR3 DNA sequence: TGCGCCAGCACACCCGGGACCTTAACAAATGAAGCTTTCTTT.